These 7 T cell receptor beta chains originate from one sample sequenced in a study of radiation and T cells in renal cell carcinoma. Time point indicated: blood 4 weeks post-SBRT, at nephrectomy. Noted treatment: 15 Gy SBRT to primary tumor, nephrectomy 4 weeks later. Sequencing used immunoSEQ multiplex PCR; TCRdb keeps in-frame clones, though not all of them. Of about 73,000 clones in the sample, less than 90% were seen once. Sample: blood, taken from a patient whose treatment included radiotherapy and nephrectomy. These receptors were taken from a woman in her sixties or seventies with renal cell carcinoma.

Here the CDR3 reads CASSILGVDYEQYF. The CDR3 nucleotides read TGTGCCAGTAGTATCTTGGGGGTAGACTACGAGCAGTACTTC. The V call is TRBV19, the J call TRBJ2-7; either TRBD1 or TRBD2 may fit D (5 bases each). V was shortened by 3 bases and J by 3 bases, with 12 bases between the two germline ends. The CDR3 contains 14 residues. Germline CDR1 and CDR2: LNHDA and SQIVND (reference sequence).

The chain uses TRBV5-6 and TRBJ2-3; 10 nucleotides agree with TRBD2. J was trimmed by 3 bases and V by 5 bases; bases with no gene match: 9. Germline V gives CDR1 SGHDT, CDR2 YYEEEE. This CDR3 has 16 residues. The CDR3 nucleotides are TGTGCCAGCAGGACTCTAGGAGCGGGGGGGACAGATACGCAGTATTTT. Translated, it gives CASRTLGAGGTDTQYF.

The V and J genes are TRBV7-2 and TRBJ1-2; no reliable D call. Germline values: CDR1 SGHTA, CDR2 FQGNSA. This CDR3 comprises 15 residues. With 5 bases removed from V and 7 bases from J, the gap between germline ends came to 20 bases. CDR3 amino acids: CASSARATSPRGYTF. The CDR3 DNA reads TGTGCCAGCAGCGCTCGGGCAACTAGCCCCCGTGGCTACACCTTC.

The rearrangement joins TRBV6-6 to TRBJ2-5; TRBD2 agrees at 7 bases. With 6 bases clipped from V and 5 bases from J, the junction kept 12 bases outside the gene matches. The CDR3 spans 15 residues. The V gene's germline CDR1 is MNHNY and CDR2 SVGAGI (reference sequence). The CDR3 bases are TGTGCCAGCAGCACCTCTGCGGGAGCGTCGGAGACCCAGTACTTC. Translation: CASSTSAGASETQYF.

The chain joins TRBV4-1 to TRBJ2-5; D is possibly TRBD2 (6 bases). Germline V CDR1 and CDR2: MGHRA, YSYEKL. The CDR3 is made up of 14 amino acids. Trimming removed 1 base at V and 5 bases at J, with 11 bases between. CDR3 bases: TGCGCCAGCAGCCAAGGGGCGGGGTGGGAGACCCAGTACTTC. Residues: CASSQGAGWETQYF.

V is TRBV9 and J is TRBJ2-5; 12 bases align to TRBD2. The ends lost 0 bases at V and 4 bases at J; junction bases unmatched: 7. From germline, CDR1 is SGDLS and CDR2 YYNGEE. The CDR3 runs to 17 residues. CDR3 protein: CASSVGLAGGPGETQYF. CDR3 DNA: TGTGCCAGCAGCGTAGGGCTAGCGGGGGGGCCGGGAGAGACCCAGTACTTC.

This clone was observed a few times. This chain connects TRBV5-1 to TRBJ1-4; the D gene is possibly TRBD1 (6 bases). Trimming removed 4 bases from V and 3 bases from J, with 10 bases in between. Per the germline V gene, CDR1 is SGHRS and CDR2 is YFSETQ. The CDR3 contains 14 residues. The CDR3 bases are TGCGCCAGCAGCGCGGACAGCTCTAATGAAAAACTGTTTTTT. This encodes CASSADSSNEKLFF.